This T cell receptor (beta chain) was documented in a study of pediatric ulcerative colitis. The rectum was sampled with one to two pinch biopsies at colonoscopy. Sequencing was at survey level. TCRdb's table, derived via immunoSEQ multiplex PCR, lists solely in-frame clones and lacks some. Of over 20,000 clones detected, roughly 70% appear once; the ten largest clones hold 15% to 17%. Germline V gene data show CDR1 as SGHTA and CDR2 as FQGNSA. This CDR3 is 12 amino acids long. Deletions cut 5 bases from V and 6 bases from J, with 10 bases between. This receptor was identified in a boy under 18 with severe ulcerative colitis. The rearrangement links TRBV7-2 to TRBJ1-2, with unresolved D. Sequenced input: gut tissue. The CDR3 DNA is TGTGCCAGCAGCCCGGGGTCGAATGGCTACACCTTC. Translation: CASSPGSNGYTF.